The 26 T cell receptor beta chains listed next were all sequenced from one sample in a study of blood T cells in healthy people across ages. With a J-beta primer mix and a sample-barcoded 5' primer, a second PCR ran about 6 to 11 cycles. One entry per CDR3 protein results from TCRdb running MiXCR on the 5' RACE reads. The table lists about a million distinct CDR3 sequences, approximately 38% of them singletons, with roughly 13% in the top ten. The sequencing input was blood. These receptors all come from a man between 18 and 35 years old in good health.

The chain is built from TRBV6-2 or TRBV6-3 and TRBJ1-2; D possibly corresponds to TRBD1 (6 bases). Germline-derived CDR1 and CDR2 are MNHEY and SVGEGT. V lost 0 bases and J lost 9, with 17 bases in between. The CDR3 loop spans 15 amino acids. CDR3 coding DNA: TGTGCCAGCAGTTACTCGGAGGGGGGCCGGGAGCGCTACACCTTC. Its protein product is CASSYSEGGRERYTF.

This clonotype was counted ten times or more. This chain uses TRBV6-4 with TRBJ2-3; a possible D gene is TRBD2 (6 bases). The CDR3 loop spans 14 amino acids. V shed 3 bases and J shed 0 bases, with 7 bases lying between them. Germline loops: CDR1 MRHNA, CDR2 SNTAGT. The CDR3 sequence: CASSEGTSTDTQYF. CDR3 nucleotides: TGTGCCAGCAGTGAGGGGACTAGCACAGATACGCAGTATTTT.

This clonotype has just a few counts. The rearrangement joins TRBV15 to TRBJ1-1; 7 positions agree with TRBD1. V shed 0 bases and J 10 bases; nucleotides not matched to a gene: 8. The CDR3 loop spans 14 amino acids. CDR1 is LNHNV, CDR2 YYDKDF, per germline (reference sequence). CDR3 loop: CATSREGGAFSAFF. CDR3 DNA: TGTGCCACCAGCAGAGAAGGGGGCGCCTTTTCAGCTTTCTTT.

The CDR3 is CAISVIGGAEDGYTF. CDR3 nucleotide sequence: TGTGCCATCAGTGTGATTGGGGGGGCCGAGGATGGCTACACCTTC. The chain couples TRBV10-3 to TRBJ1-2; D might be TRBD1 (6 bases). The V end lost 4 bases, the J end lost 6 bases, and 18 bases lay between the germline ends. Germline CDR1 and CDR2: ENHRY and SYGVKD. The CDR3 totals 15 residues.

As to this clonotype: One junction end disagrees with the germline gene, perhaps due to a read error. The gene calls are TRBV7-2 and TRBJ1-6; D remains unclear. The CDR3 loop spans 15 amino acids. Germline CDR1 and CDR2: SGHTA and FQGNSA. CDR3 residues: CAGSLTLRYNSPLHF. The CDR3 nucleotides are TGTGCCGGCAGCTTGACCCTACGATATAATTCACCCCTCCACTTT.

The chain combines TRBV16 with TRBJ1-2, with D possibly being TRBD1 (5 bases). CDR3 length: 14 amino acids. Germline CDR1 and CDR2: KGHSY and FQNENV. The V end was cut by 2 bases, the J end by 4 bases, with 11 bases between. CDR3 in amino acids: CASSQRGDSYGYTF. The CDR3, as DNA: TGTGCCAGCAGCCAACGGGGGGACTCCTATGGCTACACCTTC.

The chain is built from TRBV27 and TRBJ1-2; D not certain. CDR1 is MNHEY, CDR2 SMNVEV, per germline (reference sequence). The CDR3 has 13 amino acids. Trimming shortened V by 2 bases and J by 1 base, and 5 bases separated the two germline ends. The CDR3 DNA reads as TGTGCCAGCAGTTTAAACAATAACTATGGCTACACCTTC. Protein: CASSLNNNYGYTF.

The CDR3 region is CASSGTGAFYGYTF. The CDR3 nucleotides are TGTGCCAGCAGCGGGACAGGGGCCTTCTATGGCTACACCTTC. V and J are TRBV5-5 and TRBJ1-2; TRBD1 agrees at 10 bases. Germline lookup yields CDR1 SGHKS and CDR2 YYEKEE (reference sequence). The CDR3 is made up of 14 amino acids. With V trimmed by 4 bases and J by 4 bases, 4 bases remained unmatched.

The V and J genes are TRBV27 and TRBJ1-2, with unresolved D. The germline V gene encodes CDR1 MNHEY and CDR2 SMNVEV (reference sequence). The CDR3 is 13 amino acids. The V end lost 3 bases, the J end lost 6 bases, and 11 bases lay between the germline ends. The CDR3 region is CASSFLGSHGYTF. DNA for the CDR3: TGTGCCAGCAGTTTTCTGGGATCCCATGGCTACACCTTC.

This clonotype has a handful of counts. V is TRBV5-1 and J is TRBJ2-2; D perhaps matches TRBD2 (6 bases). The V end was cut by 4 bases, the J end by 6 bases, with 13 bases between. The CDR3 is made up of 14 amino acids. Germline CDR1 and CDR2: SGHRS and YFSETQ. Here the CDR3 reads CASSTEGRAGELFF. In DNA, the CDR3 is TGCGCCAGCAGCACGGAGGGCCGAGCCGGGGAGCTGTTTTTT.

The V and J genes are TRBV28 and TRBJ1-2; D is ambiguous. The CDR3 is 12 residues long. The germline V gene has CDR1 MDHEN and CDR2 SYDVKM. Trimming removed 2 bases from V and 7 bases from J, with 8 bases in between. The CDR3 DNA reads TGTGCCAGCAGTTTACAGAGCTGTGGCTACACCTTC. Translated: CASSLQSCGYTF.

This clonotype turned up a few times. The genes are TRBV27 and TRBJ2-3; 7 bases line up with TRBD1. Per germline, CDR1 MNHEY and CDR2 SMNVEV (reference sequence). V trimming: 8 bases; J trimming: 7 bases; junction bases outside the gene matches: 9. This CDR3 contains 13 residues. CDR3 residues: CASSGTATYTQYF. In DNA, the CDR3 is TGTGCCAGCTCCGGGACAGCTACTTATACGCAGTATTTT.

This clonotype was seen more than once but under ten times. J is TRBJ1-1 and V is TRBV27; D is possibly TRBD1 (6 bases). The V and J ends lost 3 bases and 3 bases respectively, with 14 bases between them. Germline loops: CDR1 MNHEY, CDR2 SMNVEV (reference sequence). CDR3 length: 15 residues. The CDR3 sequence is CASSFGAGADTEAFF. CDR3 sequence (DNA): TGTGCCAGCAGTTTTGGGGCAGGGGCGGACACTGAAGCTTTCTTT.

CDR3 in DNA: TGTGCCAGCAGCTTAAACGCAGAATCCGAGCAGTTCTTC. Its translation: CASSLNAESEQFF. The J gene is TRBJ2-1, the V gene TRBV7-9, with D hard to call. V lost 2 bases and J 10 bases, leaving 12 bases between the germline ends. This CDR3 region has 13 residues. The V gene's germline CDR1 is SEHNR and CDR2 FQNEAQ (reference sequence).

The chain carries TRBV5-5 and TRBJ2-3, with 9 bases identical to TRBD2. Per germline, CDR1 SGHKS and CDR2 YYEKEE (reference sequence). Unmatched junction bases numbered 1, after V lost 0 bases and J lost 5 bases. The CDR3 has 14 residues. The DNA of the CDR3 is TGTGCCAGCAGCTTGGTTAGCGGGAGAGATACGCAGTATTTT. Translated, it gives CASSLVSGRDTQYF.

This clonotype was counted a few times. This CDR3 is CASTYSGGEEGYTF. The CDR3 DNA is TGTGCCAGCACCTACTCCGGGGGGGAAGAGGGCTACACCTTC. This chain uses TRBV7-2 with TRBJ1-2, with a weak D call TRBD1 (5 bases). From germline, CDR1 is SGHTA and CDR2 FQGNSA. V was clipped by 7 bases and J by 8 bases, with 20 bases between them. This CDR3 is built from 14 residues.

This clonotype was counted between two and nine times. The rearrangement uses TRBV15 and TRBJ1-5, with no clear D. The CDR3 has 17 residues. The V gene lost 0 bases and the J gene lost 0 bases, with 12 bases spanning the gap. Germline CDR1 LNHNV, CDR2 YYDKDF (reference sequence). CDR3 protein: CATSRDARPYSNQPQHF. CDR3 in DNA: TGTGCCACCAGCAGAGATGCGCGGCCCTATAGCAATCAGCCCCAGCATTTT.

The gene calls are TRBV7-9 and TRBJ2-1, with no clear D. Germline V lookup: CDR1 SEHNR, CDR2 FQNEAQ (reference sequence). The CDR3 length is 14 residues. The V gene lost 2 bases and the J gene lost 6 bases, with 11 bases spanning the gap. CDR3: CASSLLRSGNEQFF. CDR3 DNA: TGTGCCAGCAGCTTACTTCGAAGTGGCAATGAGCAGTTCTTC.

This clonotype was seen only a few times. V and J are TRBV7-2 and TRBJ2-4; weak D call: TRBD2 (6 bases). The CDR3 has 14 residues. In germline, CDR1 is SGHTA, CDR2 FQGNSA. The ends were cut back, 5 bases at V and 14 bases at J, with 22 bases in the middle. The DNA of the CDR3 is TGTGCCAGCAGCCCTGCGGGGCCGGCATTATTTAAGTACTTC. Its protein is CASSPAGPALFKYF.

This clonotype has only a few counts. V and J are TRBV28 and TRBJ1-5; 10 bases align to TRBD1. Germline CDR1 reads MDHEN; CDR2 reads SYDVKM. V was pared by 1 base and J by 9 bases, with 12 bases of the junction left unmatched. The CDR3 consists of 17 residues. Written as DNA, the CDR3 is TGTGCCAGCAGTTTATTGGGGGTCAGAGGACAGGGGGTGCCCCAGCATTTT. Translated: CASSLLGVRGQGVPQHF.

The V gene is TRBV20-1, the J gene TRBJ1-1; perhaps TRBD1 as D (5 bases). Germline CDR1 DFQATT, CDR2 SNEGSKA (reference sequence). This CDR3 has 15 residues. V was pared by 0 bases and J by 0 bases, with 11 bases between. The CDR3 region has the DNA TGCAGTGCTAGAGACGAGGGACGGGTGAACACTGAAGCTTTCTTT. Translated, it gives CSARDEGRVNTEAFF.

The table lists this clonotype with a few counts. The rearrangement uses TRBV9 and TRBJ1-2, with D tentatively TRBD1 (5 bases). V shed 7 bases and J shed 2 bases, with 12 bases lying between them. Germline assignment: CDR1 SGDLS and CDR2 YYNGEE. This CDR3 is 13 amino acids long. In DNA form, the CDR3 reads TGTGCCAGCCTCGTGACAGCCAACTATGGCTACACCTTC. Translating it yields CASLVTANYGYTF.

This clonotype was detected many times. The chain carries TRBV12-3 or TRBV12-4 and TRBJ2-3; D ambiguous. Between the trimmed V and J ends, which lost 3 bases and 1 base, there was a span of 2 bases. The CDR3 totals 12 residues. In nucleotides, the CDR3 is TGTGCCAGCAGTTTTGGCACAGATACGCAGTATTTT. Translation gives CASSFGTDTQYF.

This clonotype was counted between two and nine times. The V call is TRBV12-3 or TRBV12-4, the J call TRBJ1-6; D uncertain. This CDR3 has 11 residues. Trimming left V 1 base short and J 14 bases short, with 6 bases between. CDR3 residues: CASSLGLTLHF. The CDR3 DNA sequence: TGTGCCAGCAGTTTAGGGTTGACCCTCCACTTT.

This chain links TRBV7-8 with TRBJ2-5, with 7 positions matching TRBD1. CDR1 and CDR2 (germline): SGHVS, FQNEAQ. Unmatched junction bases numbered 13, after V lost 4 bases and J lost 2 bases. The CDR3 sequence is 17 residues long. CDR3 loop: CASSSSPTRTGQETQYF. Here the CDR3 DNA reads TGTGCCAGCAGCTCCTCCCCAACAAGGACAGGTCAAGAGACCCAGTACTTC. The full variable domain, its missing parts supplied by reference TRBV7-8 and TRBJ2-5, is GAGVSQSPRYKVAKRGQDVALRCDPISGHVSLFWYQQALGQGPEFLTYFQNEAQLDKSGLPSDRFFAERPEGSVSTLKIQRTQQEDSAVYLCASSSSPTRTGQETQYFGPGTRLLVL.

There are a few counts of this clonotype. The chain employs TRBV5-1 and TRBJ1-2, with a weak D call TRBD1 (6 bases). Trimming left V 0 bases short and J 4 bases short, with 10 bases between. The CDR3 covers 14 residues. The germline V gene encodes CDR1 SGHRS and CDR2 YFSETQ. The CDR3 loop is CASSLEGQIYGYTF. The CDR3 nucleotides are TGCGCCAGCAGCTTGGAGGGACAAATCTATGGCTACACCTTC.